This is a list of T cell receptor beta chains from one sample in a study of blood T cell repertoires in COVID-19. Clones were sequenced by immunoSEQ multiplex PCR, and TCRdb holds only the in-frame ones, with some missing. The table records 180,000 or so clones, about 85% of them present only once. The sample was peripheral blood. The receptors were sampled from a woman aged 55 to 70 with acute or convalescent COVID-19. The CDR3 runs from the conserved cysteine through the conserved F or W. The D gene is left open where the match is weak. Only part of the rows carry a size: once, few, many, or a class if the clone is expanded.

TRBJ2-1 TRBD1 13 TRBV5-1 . CASSPGTGDEQFF TGCGCCAGCAGCCCAGGGACAGGGGATGAGCAGTTCTTC
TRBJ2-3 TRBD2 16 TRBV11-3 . CASSPGTSGRTDTQYF TGTGCCAGCAGCCCGGGGACTAGCGGCCGTACAGATACGCAGTATTTT
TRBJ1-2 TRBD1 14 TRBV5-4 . CASSPLQGARGYTF TGTGCCAGCAGCCCGTTACAGGGGGCGCGCGGCTACACCTTC
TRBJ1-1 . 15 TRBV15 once CATSRGRVEGTEAFF TGTGCCACCAGCAGAGGGAGGGTGGAAGGGACTGAAGCTTTCTTT
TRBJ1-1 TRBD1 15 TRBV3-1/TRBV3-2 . CASSQDPGGWTEAFF TGTGCCAGCAGCCAAGACCCAGGGGGCTGGACTGAAGCTTTCTTT
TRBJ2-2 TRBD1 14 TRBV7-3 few CASSFRDRNGELFF TGTGCCAGCAGCTTCCGGGACAGGAACGGGGAGCTGTTTTTT
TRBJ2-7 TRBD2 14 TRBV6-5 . CASSYGGRANEQYF TGTGCCAGCAGTTATGGTGGGAGGGCCAACGAGCAGTACTTC
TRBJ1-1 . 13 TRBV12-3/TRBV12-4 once CASEGRLNTEAFF TGTGCCAGCGAGGGCAGGTTGAACACTGAAGCTTTCTTT
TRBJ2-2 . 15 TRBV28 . CASSLFHRLTGELFF TGTGCCAGCAGTTTATTCCACAGGTTAACCGGGGAGCTGTTTTTT
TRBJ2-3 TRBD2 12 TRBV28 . CASSLSLAAQYF TGTGCCAGCAGTTTATCTCTAGCGGCTCAGTATTTT
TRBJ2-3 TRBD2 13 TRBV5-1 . CASSVSGADTQYF TGCGCCAGCAGCGTTAGCGGGGCAGATACGCAGTATTTT
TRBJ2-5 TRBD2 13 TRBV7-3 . CASSGAGGETQYF TGTGCCAGCAGCGGCGCCGGGGGGGAGACCCAGTACTTC
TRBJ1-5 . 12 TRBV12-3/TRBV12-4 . CASGVYYQPQHF TGTGCCAGCGGAGTTTACTATCAGCCCCAGCATTTT
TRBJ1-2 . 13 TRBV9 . CASSPARGDGYTF TGTGCCAGCAGTCCCGCTCGCGGGGATGGCTACACCTTC
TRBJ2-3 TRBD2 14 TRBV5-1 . CASSSGLATDTQYF TGCGCCAGCAGCTCTGGACTAGCTACAGATACGCAGTATTTT
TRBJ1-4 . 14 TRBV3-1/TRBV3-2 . CASSPRRANEKLFF TGTGCCAGCAGCCCGAGGAGAGCTAATGAAAAACTGTTTTTT
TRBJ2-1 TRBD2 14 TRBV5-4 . CASSLGIAGDEQFF TGTGCCAGCAGCTTGGGGATAGCGGGAGATGAGCAGTTCTTC
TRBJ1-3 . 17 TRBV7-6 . CASSFTAGGDSGNTIYF TGTGCCAGCAGCTTTACAGCGGGGGGGGACTCTGGAAACACCATATATTTT
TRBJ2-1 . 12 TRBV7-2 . CASSLDRDPAIF TGTGCCAGCAGCTTAGACAGGGATCCTGCAATCTTC